This T cell receptor (beta chain) was identified in a study of CXCR3-negative and CXCR3-positive naive CD8 T cells. The method, 5' RACE with UMI labels, was used to prepare the TRB cDNA libraries. TCRdb re-called the 5' RACE reads and catalogs CDR3 proteins one per entry, DNA excluded. The specimen's table records approximately 130,000 distinct CDR3 sequences. As to this clonotype: What it binds is unknown.

The V gene's germline CDR1 is SGHDN and CDR2 FVKESK. The CDR3 spans 16 residues. Every individual CD8+ T cell subset underwent sorting in triplicate at around 300,000 cells apiece. Study-wide points: TRBV-TRBJ usage matched between naive CXCR3-negative and CXCR3-positive cells but not between memory cells. Relative to memory CD8+ cells, whose diversity was much lower, both naive subsets had comparably high diversity. Naive CXCR3-positive cells had TRB CDR3s more hydrophobic than those of CXCR3-negative naive cells.

The V gene is TRBV14, the J gene TRBJ2-3; the TCRdb call, TRBD1, lacks DNA for checking. This sequence was found in a human donor in good health. Some clones in this sample may be carry-over from other donors' samples. Sequencing was performed on naive CXCR3+ CD8+ T cells from blood. Subset reported: CD45RO-CCR7+CD27+CD95- naive CD8+ T cells expressing CXCR3 (TNR3+). Here the CDR3 reads CASSQGGQGETDTQYF.